This paragraph reports one T cell receptor beta chain. Its matching antigen is unknown. Method: immunoSEQ multiplex PCR; TCRdb's copy keeps in-frame clones and lacks some. Seen here are tens of thousands of clones, around 98% observed once, and the top ten hold roughly 0.13%. This sample was included in a study of T cells after posttransplantation cyclophosphamide. General study points: Recipient CMV seropositivity and CMV reactivation strongly tracked TRB clonality. Skin or GI-infiltrating T cells shared few TRB sequences with blood. Donor CD8+ memory clones often dominated recipient blood repertoires at later times.

The naive gate required viable CD3+CD4+ or CD3+CD8+ cells with CCR7+CD45RA+CD45RO-CD95-CD27+CD28+ phenotype. Peripheral blood was collected from the related graft donor on the marrow donation day. Sequencing used naive CD4+ T cells sorted from PBMCs. This TCR was recovered from a man aged 50 to 60 in good health, CMV-negative, and a related stem cell transplant donor.

The DNA for the CDR3 is TGTGCCAGCAGGGAGACAGGGGGAAATGAAAAACTGTTTTTT. This codes for CASRETGGNEKLFF. The chain carries TRBV2 and TRBJ1-4; 9 bases align to TRBD1. The CDR3 consists of 14 residues. The V gene end was trimmed by 6 bases and the J gene end by 5 bases; junction bases not matched to a gene: 4. The germline CDR1 and CDR2 sequences are SNHLY and FYNNEI.